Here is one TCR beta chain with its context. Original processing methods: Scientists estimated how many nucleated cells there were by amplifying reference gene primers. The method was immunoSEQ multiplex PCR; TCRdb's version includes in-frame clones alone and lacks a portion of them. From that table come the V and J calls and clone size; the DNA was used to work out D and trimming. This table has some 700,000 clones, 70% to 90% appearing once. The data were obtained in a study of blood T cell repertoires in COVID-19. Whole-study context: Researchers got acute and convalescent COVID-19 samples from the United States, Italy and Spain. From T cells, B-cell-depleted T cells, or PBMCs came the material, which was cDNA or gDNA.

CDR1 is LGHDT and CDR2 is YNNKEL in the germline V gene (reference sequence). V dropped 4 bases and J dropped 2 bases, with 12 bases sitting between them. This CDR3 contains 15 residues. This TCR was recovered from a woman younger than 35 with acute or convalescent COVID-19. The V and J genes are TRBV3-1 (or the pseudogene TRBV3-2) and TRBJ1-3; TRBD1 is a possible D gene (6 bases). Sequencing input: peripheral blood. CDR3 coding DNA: TGTGCCAGCAGCCCTGAGGGGACAACTGGAAACACCATATATTTT. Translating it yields CASSPEGTTGNTIYF.